This entry lists 5 T cell receptor beta chains sequenced from one sample in a study of blood T cell repertoires in COVID-19. Using immunoSEQ multiplex PCR, the repertoire was profiled, and TCRdb retains in-frame clones only, with some absent. The table lists 300,000 to 400,000 clones, over 85% of them singletons. The sequenced material came from PBMCs or T cells enriched from blood (not recorded which). The receptors were sampled from a man aged 55 to 69 who had recovered from COVID-19.

The chain couples TRBV19 to TRBJ1-5; D not resolved. This CDR3 comprises 14 residues. The germline CDR1 and CDR2 sequences are LNHDA and SQIVND (reference sequence). Trimming left V 2 bases short and J 7 bases short, with 12 bases between. This chain's CDR3 is CASSISGRRQPQHF. Written as DNA, the CDR3 is TGTGCCAGTAGTATAAGTGGGAGGAGGCAGCCCCAGCATTTT.

The genes are TRBV6-5 and TRBJ1-3; D unresolved. V lost 5 bases, J lost 4 bases, and 3 bases lay in between. The CDR3 spans 11 residues. Germline loops: CDR1 MNHEY, CDR2 SVGAGI. The CDR3 protein is CASSLGNTIYF. The CDR3 DNA is TGTGCCAGCAGTCTAGGAAACACCATATATTTT.

This clone is a singleton in its sample. This chain joins TRBV9 and TRBJ1-2; D is possibly TRBD1 (6 bases). V dropped 2 bases and J dropped 2 bases, with 19 bases sitting between them. The CDR3 is 17 amino acids. Germline V gene lookup returns CDR1 SGDLS and CDR2 YYNGEE. CDR3 bases: TGTGCCAGCAGCGTTTCAGGAGGTTGGGACACAAACTATGGCTACACCTTC. Encoded protein: CASSVSGGWDTNYGYTF. The full variable domain, completed using reference TRBV9 and TRBJ1-2, is DSGVTQTPKHLITATGQRVTLRCSPRSGDLSVYWYQQSLDQGLQFLIQYYNGEERAKGNILERFSAQQFPDLHSELNLSSLELGDSALYFCASSVSGGWDTNYGYTFGSGTRLTVV.

The J gene is TRBJ2-7, the V gene TRBV9, with 7 bases lining up with TRBD2. After removal of 3 bases from V and 1 base from J, the junction contained 4 bases not matched to a gene. This CDR3 region has 14 residues. CDR1 and CDR2 (germline): SGDLS, YYNGEE. CDR3 region: CASSASGTSYEQYF. The CDR3 region has the DNA TGTGCCAGCAGCGCTAGCGGAACATCCTACGAGCAGTACTTC.

The V gene is TRBV4-3, the J gene TRBJ1-6, with D perhaps matching TRBD1 (5 bases). CDR3 length equals 18 residues. V lost 0 bases to trimming and J lost 15 bases, with 27 bases between them. CDR1 LGHNA and CDR2 YSLEER come from the germline V gene. The DNA for the CDR3 is TGCGCCAGCAGCCAAGATCCCGGGAGCTTGGGGGGAACTTGGGGCCTCCACTTT. It translates to CASSQDPGSLGGTWGLHF.